The 24 T cell receptor beta chains below all came from one sample that was sequenced in a study of shared clonotypes between healthy human individuals. Libraries were prepared by immunoSEQ multiplex PCR; TCRdb keeps only in-frame clonotypes and omits some of them. The sample includes just over 2,000,000 clones, approximately 95% seen only once; the top ten take 0.85% to 1.3%. As defined, naive CD8 cells were CD45RO-negative and positively selected for CCR7, with terminally differentiated effector memory CD45RA+ cells excluded. The specimen was naive CD8+ T cells sorted from blood. These receptors were collected from a man between 18 and 35 years old in good health.

The chain uses TRBV5-1 and TRBJ2-3, with 11 bases aligning to TRBD1. The CDR3 is 16 residues long. Per germline, CDR1 SGHRS and CDR2 YFSETQ. V was clipped by 2 bases and J by 2 bases; unmatched bases: 4. CDR3 sequence reads: CASSLRTGGPTDTQYF. In DNA, the CDR3 is TGCGCCAGCAGCTTACGGACAGGGGGCCCCACAGATACGCAGTATTTT.

This clone was picked up one time. The chain uses TRBV21-1 and TRBJ2-7; the table's D gene call, TRBD2, was not cross checked with the DNA. TRBV21-1 counts as a pseudogene. This CDR3 region has 15 residues. CDR3 region: CASSKEEGRNYEQYF. CDR3 DNA: TGTGCCAGCAGCAAAGAGGAGGGGCGAAATTACGAGCAGTACTTC.

This chain links TRBV13 with TRBJ2-5; D possibly corresponds to TRBD2 (5 bases). The V and J ends lost 3 bases and 1 base respectively, with 12 bases between them. This CDR3 region has 15 residues. CDR1 PRHDT and CDR2 FYEKMQ come from the germline V gene (reference sequence). CDR3 sequence (DNA): TGTGCCAGCAGCTTCGCGGCGGGTCTCCAAGAGACCCAGTACTTC. Translated: CASSFAAGLQETQYF.

This chain uses TRBV4-1 with TRBJ2-7; possibly TRBD2 for D (6 bases). The CDR3 sequence is 15 residues long. Germline V lookup: CDR1 MGHRA, CDR2 YSYEKL. Trimming left V 1 base short and J 0 bases short, with 10 bases between. CDR3 residues: CASSQAGDSSYEQYF. The CDR3 DNA follows: TGCGCCAGCAGCCAAGCGGGGGATAGCTCCTACGAGCAGTACTTC.

Only one count was recorded for this clone. The chain carries TRBV27 and TRBJ2-5; D perhaps matches TRBD2 (6 bases). Germline lookup yields CDR1 MNHEY and CDR2 SMNVEV (reference sequence). The CDR3 consists of 15 residues. The V and J ends lost 0 bases and 3 bases respectively, with 11 bases between them. Here the CDR3 reads CASSLSGLPKETQYF. The CDR3 DNA is TGTGCCAGCAGTTTATCGGGACTTCCTAAAGAGACCCAGTACTTC.

The chain joins TRBV4-1 to TRBJ1-4; D remains unclear. The V end was cut by 1 base, the J end by 4 bases, with 10 bases between. The CDR3 is 15 amino acids. The germline CDR1 and CDR2 sequences are MGHRA and YSYEKL. The CDR3 coding sequence is TGCGCCAGCAGCCAAGTCAAGGACCTTAATGAAAAACTGTTTTTT. Translating it yields CASSQVKDLNEKLFF.

This chain uses TRBV9 with TRBJ2-7; a weak D match, TRBD2 (5 bases). This CDR3 has 15 residues. The V end was cut by 0 bases, the J end by 7 bases, with 17 bases between. In germline, CDR1 is SGDLS, CDR2 YYNGEE. This CDR3 reads CASSVEASLGWEQYF. CDR3 DNA sequence: TGTGCCAGCAGCGTAGAGGCTAGCCTCGGGTGGGAGCAGTACTTC.

The V call is TRBV5-1, the J call TRBJ2-7, with TRBD1 matching over 7 bases. Germline lookup yields CDR1 SGHRS and CDR2 YFSETQ. J lost 3 bases, V lost 2 bases, and 8 bases had no gene match. The CDR3 consists of 15 residues. The CDR3 coding sequence is TGCGCCAGCAGCTTCAGGTCGACAGGGAACTACGAGCAGTACTTC. This encodes CASSFRSTGNYEQYF.

The rearrangement links TRBV11-2 to TRBJ1-2; TRBD1 agrees at 7 bases. Germline assignment: CDR1 SGHAT and CDR2 FQNNGV. J gave up 11 bases and V 5 bases, and 11 bases lay outside the gene matches. The CDR3 runs 13 residues. The CDR3 reads CASSSERGTDYTF. The CDR3 DNA sequence: TGTGCCAGCAGCAGTGAAAGGGGGACAGATTACACCTTC.

V and J are TRBV9 and TRBJ2-1; the D gene is possibly TRBD2 (6 bases). Trimming left V 0 bases short and J 0 bases short, with 10 bases between. This CDR3 has 16 residues. The germline V gene encodes CDR1 SGDLS and CDR2 YYNGEE. In nucleotides, the CDR3 is TGTGCCAGCAGCGTAGGTGGGGGGACCTCCTACAATGAGCAGTTCTTC. Protein sequence: CASSVGGGTSYNEQFF.

Points on this clone: The sample carries other DNA sequences with the same CDR3. The rearrangement links TRBV4-3 to TRBJ2-7; weak D call: TRBD1 (5 bases). The ends were cut back, 4 bases at V and 4 bases at J, with 17 bases in the middle. CDR1 LGHNA and CDR2 YSLEER come from the germline V gene. The CDR3 has 15 residues. The DNA of the CDR3 is TGCGCCAGCAGCCCCCACGAAGGCCAGGGTTACGAGCAGTACTTC. This sequence encodes CASSPHEGQGYEQYF.

V and J are TRBV14 and TRBJ2-7; D is ambiguous. Trimming stripped 6 bases from V and 5 bases from J, with 17 bases between. CDR3 length: 14 amino acids. Germline V gene lookup returns CDR1 SGHDN and CDR2 FVKESK. CDR3 sequence: CASSQLENAHEQYF. Here the CDR3 DNA reads TGTGCCAGCAGTCAACTGGAAAACGCCCACGAGCAGTACTTC.

This chain joins TRBV4-1 and TRBJ2-7, with 8 bases matching TRBD2. The length of the CDR3 is 15 residues. Germline CDR1 reads MGHRA; CDR2 reads YSYEKL. Germline trimming cut 0 bases from V and 3 bases from J; bases unmatched to any gene: 4. The CDR3 sequence is CASSQDLAGLYEQYF. As DNA, the CDR3 is TGCGCCAGCAGCCAAGACCTAGCGGGCCTCTACGAGCAGTACTTC.

The chain joins TRBV7-9 to TRBJ1-2; no reliable D call. Trimming took off 5 bases at V and 6 bases at J, with 22 bases between the two ends. Germline CDR1 reads SEHNR; CDR2 reads FQNEAQ (reference sequence). The CDR3 covers 16 residues. In DNA form, the CDR3 reads TGTGCCAGCAGCCCAACATACGGTTCCGATTTGCATGGCTACACCTTC. It translates to CASSPTYGSDLHGYTF.

The rearrangement joins TRBV2 to TRBJ2-7, with D uncertain. The CDR3 is 15 amino acids. The germline CDR1 and CDR2 sequences are SNHLY and FYNNEI. Trimming pared 1 base from V and 3 bases from J, leaving 13 bases between. The CDR3 nucleotides read TGTGCCAGCAGTGAAGGCAGGAACCCCGTCTACGAGCAGTACTTC. Amino acids: CASSEGRNPVYEQYF.

The genes are TRBV19 and TRBJ1-4; D call uncertain. V gave up 5 bases and J gave up 8 bases, with 9 bases separating them. CDR1 is LNHDA, CDR2 SQIVND, per germline (reference sequence). The CDR3 has 12 residues. Here the CDR3 DNA reads TGTGCCAGTAGTCATGGAAGAGAAAAACTGTTTTTT. This translates into CASSHGREKLFF.

This clone has a handful of counts. The chain uses TRBV2 and TRBJ1-6, with 8 bases aligning to TRBD1. Germline loops: CDR1 SNHLY, CDR2 FYNNEI. J was trimmed by 6 bases and V by 6 bases; bases with no gene match: 4. There are 14 residues in the CDR3. As DNA, the CDR3 is TGTGCCAGCAGGGTTGACAGGGGTAATTCACCCCTCCACTTT. It yields the protein CASRVDRGNSPLHF.

The CDR3 coding sequence is TGTGCCAGCAGCCTGGACGGTTTTGAAGCTTTCTTT. This translates into CASSLDGFEAFF. This chain links TRBV5-6 with TRBJ1-1; the D is unclear. CDR1 SGHDT and CDR2 YYEEEE come from the germline V gene. The germline V and J ends were trimmed by 4 bases and 7 bases, with 11 bases remaining between them. The CDR3 is 12 amino acids.

The V call is TRBV7-8, the J call TRBJ1-2; D unclear. Trimming took off 1 base at V and 4 bases at J, with 10 bases between the two ends. Germline-derived CDR1 and CDR2 are SGHVS and FQNEAQ. The CDR3 spans 14 residues. The CDR3 coding sequence is TGTGCCAGCAGCTTAGGGGCATCGGTCTATGGCTACACCTTC. It codes for CASSLGASVYGYTF.

The chain couples TRBV5-1 to TRBJ2-3; the D gene could be TRBD1 or TRBD2 (5 bases each). The CDR3 covers 15 residues. Germline-derived CDR1 and CDR2 are SGHRS and YFSETQ. V lost 2 bases, J lost 4 bases, and 14 bases lay in between. DNA of the CDR3: TGCGCCAGCAGCTTACCGGGGCGCGGCCCAGATACGCAGTATTTT. Translation gives CASSLPGRGPDTQYF.

This chain connects TRBV5-4 to TRBJ2-3, with 7 bases identical to TRBD2. Trimming cost V 2 bases and J 6 bases; bases outside gene matches: 9. Germline CDR1 and CDR2: SGHNT and YYREEE (reference sequence). CDR3 length: 15 amino acids. CDR3: CASSFTAGVVDTQYF. The CDR3 coding sequence is TGTGCCAGCAGCTTTACGGCGGGGGTGGTGGATACGCAGTATTTT.

The rearrangement links TRBV2 to TRBJ1-2; D ambiguous. The CDR3 extends over 16 amino acids. V was shortened by 2 bases and J by 4 bases, with 17 bases between the two germline ends. The germline V gene has CDR1 SNHLY and CDR2 FYNNEI. CDR3 in amino acids: CASSEPMLLAAYGYTF. Written as DNA, the CDR3 is TGTGCCAGCAGTGAACCGATGTTGTTGGCGGCCTATGGCTACACCTTC.

The J gene is TRBJ2-2, the V gene TRBV4-1; 14 bases are a match to TRBD2. Unmatched junction bases numbered 6, after V lost 3 bases and J lost 6 bases. CDR1 MGHRA and CDR2 YSYEKL come from the germline V gene. The CDR3 runs to 17 residues. Here the CDR3 DNA reads TGCGCCAGCAGCCACCCGGGACTAGCGGGAGAGGCCGGGGAGCTGTTTTTT. Its translation: CASSHPGLAGEAGELFF.

The genes are TRBV10-3 and TRBJ2-3, with TRBD1 matching over 9 bases. The length of the CDR3 is 18 residues. Trimming took 0 bases from V and 0 from J; bases not matched to a gene: 7. Germline V CDR1 and CDR2: ENHRY, SYGVKD. The CDR3 loop is CAISESVGTGISTDTQYF. The CDR3 DNA is TGTGCCATCAGTGAGTCGGTCGGGACAGGGATTAGCACAGATACGCAGTATTTT.